This T cell receptor (beta chain) originates from a study of blood T cell repertoires in COVID-19. On the study more broadly: Whether acute or convalescent, the COVID-19 samples came from the United States, Italy and Spain. In each case, the material was cDNA or gDNA derived from T cells, B-cell-depleted T cells, or PBMCs.

Deletions cut 2 bases from V and 1 base from J, with 9 bases between. The CDR3 covers 16 residues. Germline V gives CDR1 MNHNS, CDR2 SASEGT. As handled by the study authors: For nucleated cells, counts were estimated from reference gene primer amplification. Data came from immunoSEQ multiplex PCR; TCRdb stores just in-frame clones and leaves some out. The V and J calls and clone size come from that table; D and trimming were worked out from the DNA. The data hold 45,000 to 50,000 clones, with over 70% observed a single time. The sequence was obtained from a man over 45 with acute or convalescent COVID-19. J is TRBJ2-6 and V is TRBV6-1; D may be TRBD1 (6 bases). The sample was peripheral blood. The CDR3 is CASSEFDRSGANVLTF. In DNA form, the CDR3 reads TGTGCCAGCAGTGAATTCGACAGGTCTGGGGCCAACGTCCTGACTTTC.